The 25 T cell receptor beta chains in this list originate from one sample, sequenced in a study of lymphopenia after photon versus proton radiotherapy (dated by TCRdb to between 2018 and 2021). The library was obtained by the immunoSEQ multiplex PCR assay. The table was pulled from immuneACCESS by TCRdb, which kept in-frame rearrangements only. Such tables lose some clones; where checked, under half of the loss comes from unresolved V genes, and the rest has no known cause. This sample lists roughly 49,000 clones; about 92% were detected once. Roughly 17% of the sample lies in the top ten. The source material was peripheral blood, sampled from a patient treated with photon-based radiotherapy. The receptors were gathered from a woman aged 40 to 50 with cholangiocarcinoma.

The chain joins TRBV7-9 to TRBJ2-7; 15 bases agree with TRBD2. With 4 bases clipped from V and 4 bases from J, the junction kept 8 bases outside the gene matches. Germline V gives CDR1 SEHNR, CDR2 FQNEAQ (reference sequence). This CDR3 region has 17 residues. Written as DNA, the CDR3 is TGTGCCAGCAGCTATATAGGACTAGCGGGAGGGCATTACGAGCAGTACTTC. It encodes CASSYIGLAGGHYEQYF.

The chain uses TRBV30 and TRBJ2-5; TRBD1 is a possible D gene (7 bases). Between the trimmed V and J ends, which lost 5 bases and 9 bases, there was a span of 19 bases. The CDR3 length is 13 residues. Germline CDR1 is GTSNPN and CDR2 is SVGIG (reference sequence). The CDR3 DNA reads as TGTGCCTGGGGCGGGACAGACCTAACGGCCCAGTACTTC. Its protein is CAWGGTDLTAQYF.

The chain carries TRBV7-3 and TRBJ1-1; D is unclear. The V and J ends lost 4 bases and 4 bases respectively, with 13 bases between them. The CDR3 extends over 14 amino acids. From germline, CDR1 is SGHTA and CDR2 FQGTGA. CDR3 sequence reads: CASSSYAPSTEAFF. As DNA, the CDR3 is TGTGCCAGCAGCTCCTATGCCCCATCCACTGAAGCTTTCTTT. Variable domain in full (rest from reference TRBV7-3 and TRBJ1-1): GAGVSQTPSNKVTEKGKYVELRCDPISGHTALYWYRQSLGQGPEFLIYFQGTGAADDSGLPNDRFFAVRPEGSVSTLKIQRTERGDSAVYLCASSSYAPSTEAFFGQGTRLTVV.

The rearrangement uses TRBV7-8 and TRBJ1-3; D is uncertain. Germline V gene data show CDR1 as SGHVS and CDR2 as FQNEAQ. V lost 5 bases and J lost 0, with 11 bases in between. This CDR3 spans 15 amino acids. CDR3 sequence (DNA): TGTGCCAGCAGCCTCGAGCAAGGCTCTGGAAACACCATATATTTT. Translated, it gives CASSLEQGSGNTIYF.

V is TRBV5-1 and J is TRBJ1-1; D is undetermined. V gave up 4 bases and J gave up 0 bases, with 10 bases separating them. Germline V gene data show CDR1 as SGHRS and CDR2 as YFSETQ. The CDR3 loop spans 14 amino acids. CDR3 DNA sequence: TGCGCCAGCAGCAGTGTGGGGATGAACACTGAAGCTTTCTTT. The encoded protein is CASSSVGMNTEAFF. Complete variable domain (other parts from reference TRBV5-1 and TRBJ1-1): KAGVTQTPRYLIKTRGQQVTLSCSPISGHRSVSWYQQTPGQGLQFLFEYFSETQRNKGNFPGRFSGRQFSNSRSEMNVSTLELGDSALYLCASSSVGMNTEAFFGQGTRLTVV.

This chain uses TRBV29-1 with TRBJ1-1; D may be TRBD1 (6 bases). The CDR3 extends over 14 amino acids. The ends were cut back, 6 bases at V and 0 bases at J, with 14 bases in the middle. Germline CDR1 and CDR2: SQVTM and ANQGSEA. This CDR3 is CSVPRGEVNTEAFF. CDR3 nucleotide sequence: TGCAGCGTCCCCAGGGGAGAAGTGAACACTGAAGCTTTCTTT.

The chain has TRBV30 and TRBJ2-7; D is possibly TRBD1 or TRBD2 (5 bases each). Germline V gene data show CDR1 as GTSNPN and CDR2 as SVGIG (reference sequence). Trimming removed 8 bases at V and 3 bases at J, with 17 bases between. This CDR3 has 13 residues. CDR3 nucleotides: TGTGCCAGAAAAGGGACCCACGACTACGAGCAGTACTTC. It encodes CARKGTHDYEQYF.

The V and J genes are TRBV6-5 and TRBJ2-7; tentative D call: TRBD2 (6 bases). The germline V gene encodes CDR1 MNHEY and CDR2 SVGAGI. This CDR3 has 15 amino acids. The V end lost 2 bases, the J end lost 3 bases, and 14 bases lay between the germline ends. The CDR3 bases are TGTGCCAGCAGTTACCGGGACTCCCTGTTCTACGAGCAGTACTTC. Encoded protein: CASSYRDSLFYEQYF.

The rearrangement uses TRBV6-5 and TRBJ2-1, with D perhaps matching TRBD2 (6 bases). CDR3 length equals 15 residues. The germline V gene has CDR1 MNHEY and CDR2 SVGAGI. The germline V and J ends were trimmed by 6 bases and 4 bases, with 16 bases remaining between them. The chain's CDR3 is CASSVIRDLYNEQFF. The CDR3, as DNA: TGTGCCAGCAGCGTCATACGGGACTTATACAATGAGCAGTTCTTC.

The rearrangement uses TRBV21-1 and TRBJ2-4; TRBD2, the D gene given by the table, was not confirmed from the DNA. TRBV21-1 is a recognized pseudogene. The CDR3 totals 12 residues. Here the CDR3 DNA reads TGTGCCAGTCCGGACGGGGAGGGCATTCAGTACTTC. Translating it yields CASPDGEGIQYF.

The count of this clone is one. This CDR3 reads CASSPGGGDTIYF. The CDR3 DNA is TGTGCCAGCAGTCCAGGGGGTGGTGACACCATATATTTT. The J gene is TRBJ1-3, the V gene TRBV9; 7 nucleotides match TRBD1. Germline V gives CDR1 SGDLS, CDR2 YYNGEE. V was clipped by 5 bases and J by 8 bases; unmatched bases: 7. This CDR3 contains 13 residues.

This rearrangement joins TRBV6-5 to TRBJ1-6; D is ambiguous. CDR3 length: 13 residues. The germline V and J ends were trimmed by 2 bases and 6 bases, with 5 bases remaining between them. Germline assignment: CDR1 MNHEY and CDR2 SVGAGI. CDR3 region: CASSYIRNSPLHF. DNA for the CDR3: TGTGCCAGCAGTTACATTCGTAATTCACCCCTCCACTTT.

This clone is medium-sized within its sample. The gene calls are TRBV28 and TRBJ1-2; perhaps TRBD1 as D (5 bases). The CDR3 contains 14 residues. Germline-derived CDR1 and CDR2 are MDHEN and SYDVKM. V lost 7 bases, J lost 1 base, and 13 bases lay in between. This CDR3 is CASTPLGDNYGYTF. For the CDR3, the DNA is TGTGCCAGCACCCCCCTGGGGGATAACTATGGCTACACCTTC.

CDR3: CASSYHGGGEGYTF. The CDR3 DNA follows: TGTGCCAGCAGCTATCATGGAGGGGGCGAAGGCTACACCTTC. The chain employs TRBV13 and TRBJ1-2, with 7 positions matching TRBD1. Trimming took 4 bases from V and 8 from J; bases not matched to a gene: 10. The germline V gene encodes CDR1 PRHDT and CDR2 FYEKMQ (reference sequence). The CDR3 length is 14 residues.

The rearrangement uses TRBV5-1 and TRBJ2-1, with 8 bases identical to TRBD2. The length of the CDR3 is 16 residues. Germline CDR1 and CDR2: SGHRS and YFSETQ. With V trimmed by 4 bases and J by 5 bases, 11 bases remained unmatched. The CDR3 coding sequence is TGCGCCAGCAGCCCCCGGGAGGGGGGATACAACAATGAGCAGTTCTTC. It codes for CASSPREGGYNNEQFF.

In its sample, this clone was seen once. V gene TRBV19 combines with J gene TRBJ1-3; D unresolved. The CDR3 length is 14 residues. Germline lookup yields CDR1 LNHDA and CDR2 SQIVND (reference sequence). V was cut by 3 bases and J by 4 bases, with 10 bases left in between. CDR3 amino acids: CASSMSSPGNTIYF. CDR3 nucleotide sequence: TGTGCCAGTAGTATGAGTAGCCCCGGAAACACCATATATTTT.

This sequence joins TRBV11-2 and TRBJ2-5; D may be TRBD2 (6 bases). CDR3 length: 15 residues. V was pared by 4 bases and J by 1 base, with 13 bases between. Per germline, CDR1 SGHAT and CDR2 FQNNGV. Here the CDR3 DNA reads TGTGCCAGCAGCTCACGGGAGCGCGCCCAAGAGACCCAGTACTTC. This gives the protein CASSSRERAQETQYF.

This clone was seen only a few times. V gene TRBV11-2 combines with J gene TRBJ2-3; 10 bases agree with TRBD2. Germline V CDR1 and CDR2: SGHAT, FQNNGV. The CDR3 contains 15 residues. The V and J ends lost 4 bases and 6 bases, in that order; junction bases with no gene match: 7. CDR3 nucleotides: TGTGCCAGCAGCTCACTAGCGGGAAGTTGGGATACGCAGTATTTT. Encoded protein: CASSSLAGSWDTQYF. The full variable domain, its missing parts supplied by reference TRBV11-2 and TRBJ2-3, is EAGVAQSPRYKIIEKRQSVAFWCNPISGHATLYWYQQILGQGPKLLIQFQNNGVVDDSQLPKDRFSAERLKGVDSTLKIQPAKLEDSAVYLCASSSLAGSWDTQYFGPGTRLTVL.

The V gene is TRBV15, the J gene TRBJ1-2; D is uncertain. Trimming took 0 bases from V and 7 from J, leaving 18 bases between them. The CDR3 totals 16 residues. CDR1 and CDR2 from the germline V gene are LNHNV and YYDKDF (reference sequence). CDR3 sequence reads: CATSRDSFQDYSGYTF. The CDR3 DNA reads as TGTGCCACCAGCAGAGACTCCTTCCAGGATTATAGTGGCTACACCTTC.

V and J are TRBV6-6 and TRBJ1-2; D uncertain. Trimming cost V 6 bases and J 4 bases, with 18 bases left between them. The germline CDR1 and CDR2 sequences are MNHNY and SVGAGI (reference sequence). CDR3 size: 15 residues. CDR3 bases: TGTGCCAGCAGCCAACCAGTACAGCTTTCCTATGGCTACACCTTC. It specifies CASSQPVQLSYGYTF.

This chain links TRBV4-3 with TRBJ1-6; no definite D call. This CDR3 region has 14 residues. Trimming pared 3 bases from V and 9 bases from J, leaving 12 bases between. Germline V gene lookup returns CDR1 LGHNA and CDR2 YSLEER. The CDR3 here is CASSHPGSGSPLHF. For the CDR3, the DNA is TGCGCCAGCAGCCACCCGGGGTCGGGTTCACCCCTCCACTTT.

The chain carries TRBV29-1 and TRBJ2-1; 12 bases match TRBD2. The CDR3 length is 15 residues. Germline CDR1 and CDR2: SQVTM and ANQGSEA. V shed 1 base, J shed 8 bases, and the junction held 6 bases outside the gene matches. CDR3: CSVEGFLAGGDEQFF. DNA of the CDR3: TGCAGCGTTGAAGGATTCCTAGCGGGAGGGGATGAGCAGTTCTTC.

This chain connects TRBV30 to TRBJ2-3, with TRBD2 matching over 9 bases. The CDR3 consists of 15 residues. V lost 1 base and J lost 3; bases outside the gene matches: 5. CDR1 and CDR2 (germline): GTSNPN, SVGIG (reference sequence). The CDR3 loop is CAWSGGLAGTDTQYF. The CDR3 coding sequence is TGTGCCTGGAGTGGAGGGCTAGCGGGGACAGATACGCAGTATTTT.

This rearrangement joins TRBV7-2 to TRBJ2-7, with D unclear. Germline loops: CDR1 SGHTA, CDR2 FQGNSA. Deletions cut 1 base from V and 0 bases from J, with 4 bases between. The CDR3 covers 13 residues. This CDR3 reads CASSLGNSYEQYF. CDR3 nucleotide sequence: TGTGCCAGCAGCTTAGGCAACTCCTACGAGCAGTACTTC.

The chain is built from TRBV16 and TRBJ2-7, with TRBD1 identical over 9 bases. This CDR3 is 15 amino acids long. V lost 4 bases, J lost 2 bases, and 6 bases stayed unmatched. Per the germline V gene, CDR1 is KGHSY and CDR2 is FQNENV. The CDR3 bases are TGTGCCAGCAGCCTCGGACAGGGGTCCCCCTACGAGCAGTACTTC. Translating it yields CASSLGQGSPYEQYF.